This T cell receptor beta chain was obtained from a study of T cells after posttransplantation cyclophosphamide listed by TCRdb under 2016. Background on the whole study: Using TRB sequencing, the study followed how the T cell repertoire reconstituted after myeloablative bone marrow transplantation in which posttransplantation cyclophosphamide served as GVHD prophylaxis. In 3 patients, up to about 3 additional blood samples taken between 2 and 5.2 years after transplant also underwent TRB sequencing, as did pretransplant blood from 4 patients. Because TRA and TRB clonality correlated tightly in roughly ten samples, later TCR analyses were limited to TRB. Public TRB sequences were checked against a database of over 3,600 sequences associated with responses to pathogens, tumor antigens, self-antigens and alloantigens. Antigen receptor sequencing was done on samples from 35 PTCy-treated patients and from some 15 related bone marrow donors of those patients. TRB sequencing was performed on blood from all 35 or so PTCy patients with 1-year posttransplant specimens.

The full study reports these points: Donor-recipient similarity was low at 1-2 months but increased during the first year, and donor CD8+ memory clones often dominated later blood repertoires. Across roughly 48 patients, TRB clonality was highly associated with recipient CMV seropositivity and CMV reactivation, and diversity in PTCy patients was similar to diversity in CNI/methotrexate controls. The TRB repertoires of T cells infiltrating skin or GI tract showed only limited overlap with the TRB repertoires of T cells in blood.

Of note for this clone: The clone's antigen remains unknown. Base qualities are not at hand, and no much larger clone is one base apart.

TRB sequencing used genomic DNA with the immunoSEQ assay at survey resolution or the hsTCRB kit. Concerning the study's data processing: The immunoSEQ software was used for initial read processing, and the LymphoSeq R package was used for repertoire analyses. Clonality was computed as 1 minus normalized Shannon entropy; Gini coefficient was also calculated for each TRB dataset. To infer phenotypes in unsorted samples, TRB sequences from sorted subsets of the recipient or donor were mapped onto unsorted samples from the same recipient. TCRdb took over this immuneACCESS table, retaining in-frame rearrangements with V and J assigned. Such tables are incomplete; in checked studies, under half of the missing clones stem from an unresolved V gene, and the remainder is unexplained. V, J and clone size derive from that table, while D and trimming were established from the DNA sequence. This sample is represented by 11,000 or so clones; 80% to 90% of them were singletons. About 5% of the sample is in the top ten clones.

Clipping removes 3 bases from V and 0 bases from J, with 5 as the unmatched junction base count. From the cysteine through the phenylalanine, the CDR3 covers 16 amino acids. Left in the record is the CDR3 DNA by itself, 48 bases read in frame from the first base. The germline V gene (reference sequence) specifies SEHNR as CDR1 and FQNEAQ as CDR2. The meaning of the sample's treatment or condition label: high-dose cyclophosphamide on days +3 and +4 as single-agent GVHD prophylaxis. Busulfan and fludarabine conditioning, a related or unrelated marrow graft, and cyclophosphamide on days +3 and +4 were given to PTCy patients. The PTCy-treated patients were enrolled in a prospective multi-institutional clinical trial. Mononuclear cells from peripheral blood and bone marrow were separated by Ficoll-Hypaque density centrifugation and then cryopreserved.

This receptor was taken from a female patient aged 50 to 65 who received an allogeneic stem cell transplant from a related donor, was CMV-positive, and had no GVHD. The graft donor may be the source of some T cells after a transplant. The material was PBMCs, obtained after allogeneic stem cell transplant with posttransplant cyclophosphamide. This sequence uses TRBV7-9 and TRBJ2-3; TRBD2 aligns with 8 central bases. This receptor carries the CDR3 CASSFKLAVSTDTQYF. The DNA sequence is as follows: TGTGCCAGCAGCTTTAAACTAGCGGTTAGCACAGATACGCAGTATTTT.